This T cell receptor (beta chain) was documented in a study of blood T cell repertoires in COVID-19. This CDR3 comprises 15 residues. Germline V gene data show CDR1 as KGHDR and CDR2 as SFDVKD. V dropped 6 bases and J dropped 3; count of bases not matched to a gene: 6. Sequencing was performed with immunoSEQ multiplex PCR; in TCRdb, only in-frame clones are kept and a portion is missing. The table shows 300,000 to 500,000 clones, with around 90% occurring only once. The sample consisted of PBMCs or T cells enriched from blood (not recorded which). The TCR originated in a woman aged 40 to 50 with acute COVID-19. This sequence joins TRBV24-1 and TRBJ2-7; the match to TRBD2 covers 11 bases. For the CDR3, the DNA is TGTGCCACCAGTCCCACTAGCGGGGGAGTCTACGAGCAGTACTTC. Protein sequence: CATSPTSGGVYEQYF.